The clone carrying this T cell receptor (beta chain) was seen ten or more times. The target antigen is unknown. This entry is derived from a study of regulatory T cells in long-lasting Graves disease. V dropped 2 bases and J dropped 8 bases, with 10 bases sitting between them. Germline V CDR1 and CDR2: SGHDT, YYEEEE. The CDR3 extends over 13 amino acids. To make TCR beta libraries, researchers used iRepertoire HTBI primers and Arm-PCR of CDR3 regions. TCRdb re-derived calls from the multiplex PCR reads in MiXCR, one entry per CDR3 protein. The sample lists around 400,000 distinct CDR3 sequences, about 15% occurring once. Time point denoted: newly diagnosed GD, antithyroid drugs for less than 3 months. PBMCs provided the RNA from which the TCR library was made. Broader study findings: Because few samples were included, accuracy may have been lower.

Separately, the same data were catalogued under a study of T cells in Graves' hyperthyroidism and ophthalmopathy. Turning to that study: The hyperthyroidism patients had all been newly diagnosed, and their disease duration was under 2 months. Their ages ranged from 18 to 65 years. In the first-round RT-PCR of the TCR CDR3, the HTBI primer set was used.

This chain uses TRBV5-6 with TRBJ1-4; D remains ambiguous. The receptor was derived from a woman aged 35 to 49 with Graves disease. The sequenced sample was peripheral blood mononuclear cells (PBMCs), obtained at new diagnosis, from a patient treated with antithyroid drugs. DNA for the CDR3: TGTGCCAGCAGCTTCGCAGGTGGCGAAAAACTGTTTTTT. Its translation is CASSFAGGEKLFF.